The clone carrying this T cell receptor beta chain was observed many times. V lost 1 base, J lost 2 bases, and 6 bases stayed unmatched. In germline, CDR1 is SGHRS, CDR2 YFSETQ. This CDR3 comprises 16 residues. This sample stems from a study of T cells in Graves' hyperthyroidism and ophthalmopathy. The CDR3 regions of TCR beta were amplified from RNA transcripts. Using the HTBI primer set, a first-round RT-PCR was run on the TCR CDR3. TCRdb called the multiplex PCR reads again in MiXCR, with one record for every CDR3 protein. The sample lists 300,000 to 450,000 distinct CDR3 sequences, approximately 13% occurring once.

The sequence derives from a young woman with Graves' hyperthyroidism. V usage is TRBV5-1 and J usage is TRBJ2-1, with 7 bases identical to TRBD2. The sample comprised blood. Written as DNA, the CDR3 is TGCGCCAGCAGCTTGAGGGCGGGGGAACCCTACAATGAGCAGTTCTTC. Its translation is CASSLRAGEPYNEQFF.